Given below is one T cell receptor beta chain in context. Its antigen target is currently unknown. The record has no base qualities; no much larger clone is one base away. The germline V gene gives CDR1 as LGHNA and CDR2 as YSLEER. V gives up 1 base and J gives up 0 bases, and the segment between their germline ends measures 8 bases. The CDR3 contains 15 residues, cysteine and phenylalanine counted. Here the CDR3 DNA is all that survives: 45 bases in frame from base 1. The data originate from a study of PD-1 blockade in classical Hodgkin lymphoma (dated by TCRdb to 2018 to 2021). For the wider study: Nivolumab dosing was 3 mg/kg intravenously every 2 weeks, continuing until either disease progression or unacceptable toxicity. The study used CyTOF and TCR beta sequencing to define a peripheral blood immune signature of response to PD-1 blockade in classical Hodgkin lymphoma.

The Qiagen DNeasy kit was used to extract genomic DNA both from unsorted PBMCs and from the negatively selected CD4+ and CD8+ fractions. Amplification of TCR beta CDR3 regions was done by immunoSEQ multiplex PCR with primers that anneal to V and J segments. A synthetic immune receptor repertoire was used to minimize amplification bias, and any remaining bias was removed computationally after sequencing. The paper's processing steps were these. Custom Python scripts were used to quantify repertoire diversity as the Shannon entropy index. The unsorted, CD4+ and CD8+ repertoires were each analyzed separately, with the exception of combined analyses, where CD4+ and CD8+ sequences were merged in silico. Clonal expansion was defined as at least a 2-fold frequency increase after treatment relative to C1D1, with a pseudocount of 0.5 for undetected baseline clones. Singleton clones were defined as clones with 0 or 1 copy at C1D1, and non-singleton clones were defined as clones with 2 or more copies. Clones expanded in unsorted samples were labelled as CD4+, CD8+ or unknown by matching protein sequences in sorted samples from the same patient. Wilcoxon tests on paired samples were used to test diversity changes from C1D1 to C4D1. This is the immuneACCESS table as TCRdb keeps it, with only in-frame sequences that have V and J called. A part of the clones is gone; compared with another copy, unresolved V genes explain less than half, and the rest is unexplained. That table is the source of V, J and clone size, and D and trimming were worked out from the DNA. Recorded for this sample are about 20,000 clones; 60% to 80% of them occurred a single time. The ten largest make up more than 5.5% of the sample.

The research as a whole found: Lower diversity was seen in patients whose nivolumab began less than 1 year after ASCT, and these patients were left out of later analyses so that immune reconstitution would not confound the results. The study was limited to a single clinical trial cohort, and causes of repertoire differences, possibly disease activity or prior therapy, remained undefined. Newly diagnosed patients were reported to have lower baseline TCR diversity than healthy donors, and relapsed/refractory patients were reported to have lower baseline TCR diversity still. CD4+ but not CD8+ TCR diversity rose significantly by C4D1 (p=0.0027 vs p=0.16), most apparent in complete responders (p=0.02). Among trial patients, those achieving complete response had baseline diversity similar to that of newly diagnosed patients, while diversity was significantly lower in partial responders and progressors.

Read against the paper, the sample's time point label means: cycle 4 day 1 (C4D1), after around six weeks of nivolumab. Every trial patient had relapsed following autologous stem cell transplantation, and prior brentuximab vedotin exposure was what differed among cohorts A, B and C. The trial cohort was composed of approximately 56 patients with relapsed/refractory classical Hodgkin lymphoma, for whom complete response, partial response or progressive disease was recorded as best overall response. In the multi-cohort phase II CheckMate 205 trial, trial patients received single-agent nivolumab. Best overall response was determined by an independent review committee according to the 2007 International Working Group response criteria. PBMCs from the trial were collected at three points: immediately before nivolumab initiation (C1D1), and during therapy at cycle 2 day 1 and cycle 4 day 1. Peripheral blood was collected in 8 mL Vacutainer Cell Preparation Tubes, from which PBMCs were isolated by centrifugation and then cryopreserved.

The TCR originated in a human donor with classical Hodgkin lymphoma. The sequenced sample was peripheral blood mononuclear cells (PBMCs), obtained before the fourth cycle of nivolumab. Here the chain combines TRBV4-3 and TRBJ2-3; confidence is insufficient to name the D gene. The DNA sequence is as follows: TGCGCCAGCAGCCAAGTAGGCGAAAGCACAGATACGCAGTATTTT. This translates into CASSQVGESTDTQYF.